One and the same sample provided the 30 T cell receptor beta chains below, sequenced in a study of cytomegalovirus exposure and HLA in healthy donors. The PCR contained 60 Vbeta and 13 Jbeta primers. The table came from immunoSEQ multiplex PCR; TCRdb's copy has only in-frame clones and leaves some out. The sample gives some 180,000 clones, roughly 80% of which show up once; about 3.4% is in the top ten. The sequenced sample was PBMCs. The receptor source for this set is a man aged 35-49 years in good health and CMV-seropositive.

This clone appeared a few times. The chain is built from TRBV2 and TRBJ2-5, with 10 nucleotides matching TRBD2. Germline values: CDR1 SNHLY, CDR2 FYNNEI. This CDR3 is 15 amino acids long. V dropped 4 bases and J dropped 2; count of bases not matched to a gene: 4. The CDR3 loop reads CASSALAGDQETQYF. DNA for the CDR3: TGTGCCAGCAGTGCGCTAGCGGGGGATCAAGAGACCCAGTACTTC.

The CDR3 sequence is CASSPRTGGGYGYTF. CDR3 in DNA: TGTGCCAGCAGCCCCCGGACAGGGGGTGGCTATGGCTACACCTTC. This sequence joins TRBV9 and TRBJ1-2; TRBD1 aligns across 10 bases. The J segment lost 4 bases and the V segment lost 4 bases, leaving 7 bases of the junction unmatched. Germline V gene lookup returns CDR1 SGDLS and CDR2 YYNGEE. CDR3 length: 15 amino acids.

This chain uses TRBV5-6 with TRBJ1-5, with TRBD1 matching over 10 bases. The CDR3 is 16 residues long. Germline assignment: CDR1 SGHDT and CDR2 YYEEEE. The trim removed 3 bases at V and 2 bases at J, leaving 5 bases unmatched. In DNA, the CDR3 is TGTGCCAGCAGCTGGGGGACAGGGGCCGGCAATCAGCCCCAGCATTTT. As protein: CASSWGTGAGNQPQHF.

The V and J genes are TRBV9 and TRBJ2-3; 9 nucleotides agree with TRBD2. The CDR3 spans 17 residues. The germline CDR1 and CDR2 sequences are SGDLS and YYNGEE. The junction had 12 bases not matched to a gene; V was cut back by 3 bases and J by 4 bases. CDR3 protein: CASSGALAGSGPDTQYF. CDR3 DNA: TGTGCCAGCAGCGGGGCGCTAGCGGGGTCAGGGCCAGATACGCAGTATTTT.

The CDR3 sequence is CASSNRDTHSGNTIYF. CDR3 in DNA: TGTGCCAGCAGCAATCGGGACACCCACTCTGGAAACACCATATATTTT. V and J are TRBV7-9 and TRBJ1-3, with D possibly TRBD1 on 6 matching bases. V was pared by 5 bases and J by 0 bases, with 14 bases between. The length of the CDR3 is 16 residues. Germline values: CDR1 SEHNR, CDR2 FQNEAQ (reference sequence). Together with reference TRBV7-9 and TRBJ1-3, the CDR3 gives the full variable domain: DTGVSQNPRHKITKRGQNVTFRCDPISEHNRLYWYRQTLGQGPEFLTYFQNEAQLEKSRLLSDRFSAERPKGSFSTLEIQRTEQGDSAMYLCASSNRDTHSGNTIYFGEGSWLTVV.

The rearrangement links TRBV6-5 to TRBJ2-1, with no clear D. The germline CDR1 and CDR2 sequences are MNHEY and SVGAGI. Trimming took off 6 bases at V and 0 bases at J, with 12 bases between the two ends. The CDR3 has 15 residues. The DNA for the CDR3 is TGTGCCAGCAGGATCCTGCATAGCTCCTACAATGAGCAGTTCTTC. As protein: CASRILHSSYNEQFF.

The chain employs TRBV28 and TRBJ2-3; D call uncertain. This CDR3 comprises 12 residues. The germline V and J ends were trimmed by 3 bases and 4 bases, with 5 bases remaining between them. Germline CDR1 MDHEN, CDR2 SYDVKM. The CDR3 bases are TGTGCCAGCAGTTTTTATCCAGATACGCAGTATTTT. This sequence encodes CASSFYPDTQYF.

The CDR3 region has the DNA TGTGCCAGCAGTCCCGGGACAGGGAATCGGCAGTACTTC. Protein: CASSPGTGNRQYF. The chain has TRBV2 and TRBJ2-7; 9 nucleotides agree with TRBD1. After removal of 5 bases from V and 9 bases from J, the junction contained 8 bases not matched to a gene. Germline V gives CDR1 SNHLY, CDR2 FYNNEI. This CDR3 is built from 13 residues.

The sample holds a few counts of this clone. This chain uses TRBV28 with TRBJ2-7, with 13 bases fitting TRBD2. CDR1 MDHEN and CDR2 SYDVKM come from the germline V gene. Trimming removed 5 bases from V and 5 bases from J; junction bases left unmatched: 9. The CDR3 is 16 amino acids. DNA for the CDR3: TGTGCCAGCAGTCTACCCGGGACTAGCGGGGTAAACGAGCAGTACTTC. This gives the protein CASSLPGTSGVNEQYF.

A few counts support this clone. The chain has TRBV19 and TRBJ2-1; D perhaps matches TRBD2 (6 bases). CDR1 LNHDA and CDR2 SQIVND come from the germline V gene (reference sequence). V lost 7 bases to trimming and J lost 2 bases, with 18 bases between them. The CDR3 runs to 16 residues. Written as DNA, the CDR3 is TGTGCCAGTAAGCGGGCAGCAAGTCCCACCTACAATGAGCAGTTCTTC. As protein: CASKRAASPTYNEQFF. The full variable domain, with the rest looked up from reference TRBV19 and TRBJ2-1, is DGGITQSPKYLFRKEGQNVTLSCEQNLNHDAMYWYRQDPGQGLRLIYYSQIVNDFQKGDIAEGYSVSREKKESFPLTVTSAQKNPTAFYLCASKRAASPTYNEQFFGPGTRLTVL.

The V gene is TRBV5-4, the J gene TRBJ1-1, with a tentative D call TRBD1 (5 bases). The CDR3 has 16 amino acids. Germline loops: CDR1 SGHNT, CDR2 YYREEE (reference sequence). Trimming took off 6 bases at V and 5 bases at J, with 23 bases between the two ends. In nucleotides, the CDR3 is TGTGCCAGCAACCCCGGGGGAGAGGGGCGAGGGACTGAAGCTTTCTTT. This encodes CASNPGGEGRGTEAFF.

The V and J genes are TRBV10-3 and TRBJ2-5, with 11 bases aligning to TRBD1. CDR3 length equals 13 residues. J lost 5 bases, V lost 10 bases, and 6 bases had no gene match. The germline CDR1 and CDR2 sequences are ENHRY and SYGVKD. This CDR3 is CASGQGALETQYF. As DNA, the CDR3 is TGTGCCAGTGGACAGGGGGCCTTGGAGACCCAGTACTTC.

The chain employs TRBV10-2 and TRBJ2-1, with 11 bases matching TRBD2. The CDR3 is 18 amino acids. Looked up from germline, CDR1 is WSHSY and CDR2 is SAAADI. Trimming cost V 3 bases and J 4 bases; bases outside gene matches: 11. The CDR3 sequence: CASSDPEELAGEYNEQFF. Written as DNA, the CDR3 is TGCGCCAGCAGTGATCCGGAGGAACTAGCGGGAGAGTACAATGAGCAGTTCTTC.

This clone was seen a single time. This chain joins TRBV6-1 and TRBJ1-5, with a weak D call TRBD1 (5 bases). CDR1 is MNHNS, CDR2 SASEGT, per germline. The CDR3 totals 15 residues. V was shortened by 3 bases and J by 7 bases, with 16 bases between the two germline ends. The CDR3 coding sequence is TGTGCCAGCAGTGAGGGGGGGTTTTTGGTCCAGCCCCAGCATTTT. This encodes CASSEGGFLVQPQHF.

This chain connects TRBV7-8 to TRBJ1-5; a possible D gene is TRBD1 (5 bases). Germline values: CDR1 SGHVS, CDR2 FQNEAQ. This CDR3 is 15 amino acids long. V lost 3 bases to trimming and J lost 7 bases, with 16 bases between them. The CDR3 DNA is TGTGCCAGCAGCTTCGAGGAGGGGCGAGGGCAGCCCCAGCATTTT. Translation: CASSFEEGRGQPQHF.

This chain's CDR3 is CASSVLTGLINYGYTF. The CDR3 nucleotides are TGTGCCAGCAGTGTGTTGACAGGCCTAATCAACTATGGCTACACCTTC. The rearrangement uses TRBV6-1 and TRBJ1-2, with D tentatively TRBD1 (6 bases). CDR3 size: 16 residues. Trimming cost V 4 bases and J 2 bases, with 17 bases left between them. Germline V gives CDR1 MNHNS, CDR2 SASEGT.

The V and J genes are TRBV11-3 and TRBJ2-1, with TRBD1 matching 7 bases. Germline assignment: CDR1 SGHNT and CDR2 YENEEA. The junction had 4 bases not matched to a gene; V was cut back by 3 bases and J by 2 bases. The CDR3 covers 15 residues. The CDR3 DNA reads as TGTGCCAGCAGCTTGACCGGGACAGCCTACAATGAGCAGTTCTTC. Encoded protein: CASSLTGTAYNEQFF.

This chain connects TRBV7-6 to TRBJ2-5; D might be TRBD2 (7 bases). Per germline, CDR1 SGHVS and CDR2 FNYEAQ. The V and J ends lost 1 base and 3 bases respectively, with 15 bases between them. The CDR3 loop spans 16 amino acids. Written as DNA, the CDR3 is TGTGCCAGCAGCTTAGGGTTGGGAGGGGGAGAAGAGACCCAGTACTTC. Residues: CASSLGLGGGEETQYF.

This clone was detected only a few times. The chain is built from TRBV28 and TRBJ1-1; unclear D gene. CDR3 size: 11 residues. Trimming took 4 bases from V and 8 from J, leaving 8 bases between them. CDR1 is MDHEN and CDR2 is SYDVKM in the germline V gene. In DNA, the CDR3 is TGTGCCAGCAGTTCCCCGAGAGAAGCTTTCTTT. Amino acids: CASSSPREAFF.

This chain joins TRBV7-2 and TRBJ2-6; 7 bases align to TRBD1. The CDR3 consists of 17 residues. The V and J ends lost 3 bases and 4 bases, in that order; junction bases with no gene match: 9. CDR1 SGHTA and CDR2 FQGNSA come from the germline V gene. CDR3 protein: CASSFRTGAGGANVLTF. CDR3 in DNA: TGTGCCAGCAGCTTCCGGACAGGCGCCGGAGGGGCCAACGTCCTGACTTTC.

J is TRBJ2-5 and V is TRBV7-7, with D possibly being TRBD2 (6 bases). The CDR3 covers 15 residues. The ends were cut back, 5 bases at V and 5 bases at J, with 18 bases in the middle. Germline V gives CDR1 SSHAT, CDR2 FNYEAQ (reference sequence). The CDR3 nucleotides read TGTGCCAGCAGCCGCCGGCTAGCGAGAGGGGAGACCCAGTACTTC. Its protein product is CASSRRLARGETQYF.

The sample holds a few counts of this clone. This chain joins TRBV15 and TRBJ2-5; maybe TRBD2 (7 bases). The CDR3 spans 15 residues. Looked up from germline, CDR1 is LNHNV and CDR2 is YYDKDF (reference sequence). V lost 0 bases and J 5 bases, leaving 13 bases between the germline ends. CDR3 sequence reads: CATSRDLGGQETQYF. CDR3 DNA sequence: TGTGCCACCAGCAGAGATCTGGGGGGGCAGGAGACCCAGTACTTC.

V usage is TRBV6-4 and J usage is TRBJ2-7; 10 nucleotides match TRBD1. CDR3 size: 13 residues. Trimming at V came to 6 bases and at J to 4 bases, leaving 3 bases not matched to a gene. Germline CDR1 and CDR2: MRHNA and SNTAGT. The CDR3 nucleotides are TGTGCCAGCAGGCGACAGGGGGCGTACGAGCAGTACTTC. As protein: CASRRQGAYEQYF.

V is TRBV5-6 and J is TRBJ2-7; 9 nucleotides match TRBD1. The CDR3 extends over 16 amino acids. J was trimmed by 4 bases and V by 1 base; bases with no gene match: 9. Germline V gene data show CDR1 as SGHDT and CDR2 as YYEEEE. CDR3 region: CASSLIGQGNLYEQYF. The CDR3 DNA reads TGTGCCAGCAGCTTGATCGGACAGGGGAACCTATACGAGCAGTACTTC.

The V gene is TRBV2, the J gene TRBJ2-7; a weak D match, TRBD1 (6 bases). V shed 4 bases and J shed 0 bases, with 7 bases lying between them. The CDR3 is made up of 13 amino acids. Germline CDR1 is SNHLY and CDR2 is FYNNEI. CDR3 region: CASSAGDSYEQYF. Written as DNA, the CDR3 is TGTGCCAGCAGTGCAGGGGACTCCTACGAGCAGTACTTC.

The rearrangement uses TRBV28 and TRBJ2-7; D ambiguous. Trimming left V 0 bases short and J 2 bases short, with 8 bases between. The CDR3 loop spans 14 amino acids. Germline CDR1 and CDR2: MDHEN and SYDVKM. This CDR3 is CASSLWSSTYEQYF. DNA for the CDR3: TGTGCCAGCAGTTTATGGAGCTCGACCTACGAGCAGTACTTC.

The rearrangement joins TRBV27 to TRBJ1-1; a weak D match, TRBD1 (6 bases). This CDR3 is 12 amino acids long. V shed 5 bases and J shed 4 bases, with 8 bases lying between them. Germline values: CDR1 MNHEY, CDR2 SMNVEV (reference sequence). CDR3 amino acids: CASSRGGTEAFF. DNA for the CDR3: TGTGCCAGCAGTAGAGGGGGCACTGAAGCTTTCTTT.

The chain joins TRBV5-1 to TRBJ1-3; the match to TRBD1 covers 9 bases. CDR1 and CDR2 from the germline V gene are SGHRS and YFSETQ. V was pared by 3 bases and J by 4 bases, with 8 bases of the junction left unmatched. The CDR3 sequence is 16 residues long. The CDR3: CASSSEQGAQGNTIYF. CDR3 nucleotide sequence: TGCGCCAGCAGCTCTGAACAGGGGGCGCAGGGAAACACCATATATTTT. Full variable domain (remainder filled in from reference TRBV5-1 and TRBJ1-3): KAGVTQTPRYLIKTRGQQVTLSCSPISGHRSVSWYQQTPGQGLQFLFEYFSETQRNKGNFPGRFSGRQFSNSRSEMNVSTLELGDSALYLCASSSEQGAQGNTIYFGEGSWLTVV.

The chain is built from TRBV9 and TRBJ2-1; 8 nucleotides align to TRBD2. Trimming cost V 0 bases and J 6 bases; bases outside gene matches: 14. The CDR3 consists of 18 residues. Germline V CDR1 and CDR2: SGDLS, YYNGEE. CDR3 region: CASSVVGSGRRSGNEQFF. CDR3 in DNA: TGTGCCAGCAGCGTAGTAGGGAGCGGGAGAAGGTCCGGCAATGAGCAGTTCTTC. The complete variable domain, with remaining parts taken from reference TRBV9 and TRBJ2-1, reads DSGVTQTPKHLITATGQRVTLRCSPRSGDLSVYWYQQSLDQGLQFLIQYYNGEERAKGNILERFSAQQFPDLHSELNLSSLELGDSALYFCASSVVGSGRRSGNEQFFGPGTRLTVL.

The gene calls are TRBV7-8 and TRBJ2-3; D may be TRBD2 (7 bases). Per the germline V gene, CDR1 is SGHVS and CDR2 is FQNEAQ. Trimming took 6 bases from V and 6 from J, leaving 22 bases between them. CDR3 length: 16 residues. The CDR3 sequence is CASSKGDSGGGDTQYF. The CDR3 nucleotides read TGTGCCAGCAGTAAAGGGGACTCGGGCGGGGGCGATACGCAGTATTTT.